A single sample is the source of the 23 T cell receptor beta chains below, sequenced in a study of cytomegalovirus exposure and HLA in healthy donors. PCR amplification relied on 60 Vbeta primers (plus 13 Jbeta primers). The table came from immunoSEQ multiplex PCR; TCRdb's copy has only in-frame clones and leaves some out. The table shows tens of thousands of clones, with about 80% occurring only once. The sequenced sample was PBMCs. The receptors were sampled from a man aged 50 or older in good health and CMV-seropositive.

The chain has TRBV6-6 and TRBJ2-1, with 7 bases matching TRBD2. This CDR3 contains 15 residues. J gave up 0 bases and V 4 bases, and 3 bases lay outside the gene matches. Germline V CDR1 and CDR2: MNHNY, SVGAGI (reference sequence). The CDR3 region has the DNA TGTGCCAGCAGTTCCCCTAGCGGCTCCTACAATGAGCAGTTCTTC. This gives the protein CASSSPSGSYNEQFF.

This clone was detected only a few times. The chain couples TRBV6-5 to TRBJ1-2; 10 bases are shared with TRBD1. Germline CDR1 is MNHEY and CDR2 is SVGAGI. CDR3 length: 14 residues. The J segment lost 6 bases and the V segment lost 4 bases, leaving 5 bases of the junction unmatched. For the CDR3, the DNA is TGTGCCAGCAGTTCGAGACAGGGGGCAGATGGCTACACCTTC. Amino acid sequence: CASSSRQGADGYTF.

In DNA, the CDR3 is TGCGCCAGCAGCCGGTCCCGGAGCGGGGGGGGGAATGAGCAGTTCTTC. As protein: CASSRSRSGGGNEQFF. The chain carries TRBV5-1 and TRBJ2-1, with 10 positions matching TRBD2. Unmatched junction bases numbered 11, after V lost 4 bases and J lost 7 bases. The CDR3 runs to 16 residues. Germline values: CDR1 SGHRS, CDR2 YFSETQ.

Written as DNA, the CDR3 is TGTGCCAGCACCATGACAGGGGTACCCCGGGAGACCCAGTACTTC. Amino acids: CASTMTGVPRETQYF. The chain joins TRBV6-1 to TRBJ2-5, with 8 positions matching TRBD1. From germline, CDR1 is MNHNS and CDR2 SASEGT. J was trimmed by 5 bases and V by 7 bases; bases with no gene match: 12. There are 15 residues in the CDR3.

Comments on this clone: A junction boundary mismatches the germline segment, possibly from a read error. The chain has TRBV7-9 and TRBJ1-1, with D unclear. Germline lookup yields CDR1 SEHNR and CDR2 FQNEAQ (reference sequence). The CDR3 totals 13 residues. In DNA, the CDR3 is TGTTCCAGCAGCGAACTTAGGAACACTGAAGCTTTCTTT. Amino acids: CSSSELRNTEAFF.

This chain links TRBV4-1 with TRBJ1-4; no firm D call. With 4 bases removed from V and 4 bases from J, the gap between germline ends came to 7 bases. The length of the CDR3 is 13 residues. Germline V gene sequence: CDR1 MGHRA, CDR2 YSYEKL. The DNA for the CDR3 is TGCGCCAGCAGCCTCCGGAGTAATGAAAAACTGTTTTTT. Translated, it gives CASSLRSNEKLFF.

The J gene is TRBJ2-1, the V gene TRBV4-3; the D gene is possibly TRBD2 (6 bases). V was pared by 4 bases and J by 12 bases, with 16 bases between. Germline lookup yields CDR1 LGHNA and CDR2 YSLEER. The CDR3 spans 13 residues. The CDR3 sequence: CASSPPWDLRQFF. CDR3 coding DNA: TGCGCCAGCAGCCCACCTTGGGACTTAAGGCAGTTCTTC.

The chain is built from TRBV2 and TRBJ1-5, with 12 nucleotides matching TRBD1. V lost 4 bases to trimming and J lost 3 bases; unmatched junction nucleotides: 13. CDR3 length equals 19 residues. Germline values: CDR1 SNHLY, CDR2 FYNNEI. CDR3 bases: TGTGCCAGCAGTGCATCCGGGACAGGGGGCGCGAACATCAATCAGCCCCAGCATTTT. This translates into CASSASGTGGANINQPQHF.

The genes are TRBV5-1 and TRBJ2-3; D may be TRBD1 (6 bases). This CDR3 spans 16 amino acids. Trimming cost V 4 bases and J 1 base, with 16 bases left between them. CDR1 is SGHRS and CDR2 is YFSETQ in the germline V gene. The CDR3 here is CASSPLGEGGTDTQYF. CDR3 coding DNA: TGCGCCAGCAGCCCCCTGGGTGAGGGGGGCACAGATACGCAGTATTTT. The whole variable domain, remainder taken from reference TRBV5-1 and TRBJ2-3, is KAGVTQTPRYLIKTRGQQVTLSCSPISGHRSVSWYQQTPGQGLQFLFEYFSETQRNKGNFPGRFSGRQFSNSRSEMNVSTLELGDSALYLCASSPLGEGGTDTQYFGPGTRLTVL.

This clone has just a few counts. This rearrangement joins TRBV7-2 to TRBJ1-6; D may be TRBD1 (5 bases). Germline CDR1 SGHTA, CDR2 FQGNSA. CDR3 size: 14 residues. The germline V and J ends were trimmed by 5 bases and 10 bases, with 15 bases remaining between them. CDR3 nucleotide sequence: TGTGCCAGCAGCGCCGGGACCGGGAGCTCACCCCTCCACTTT. Translated: CASSAGTGSSPLHF.

This clone was found a few times. This chain connects TRBV11-3 to TRBJ2-5, with TRBD2 as a possible D gene (5 bases). The germline gives CDR1 SGHNT, CDR2 YENEEA. The CDR3 runs 14 residues. The V gene lost 6 bases and the J gene lost 5 bases, with 16 bases spanning the gap. Here the CDR3 reads CASSRRGSSETQYF. CDR3 in DNA: TGTGCCAGCAGTCGACGGGGATCCTCGGAGACCCAGTACTTC.

V usage is TRBV7-2 and J usage is TRBJ2-5, with 10 positions matching TRBD2. After removal of 6 bases from V and 4 bases from J, the junction contained 5 bases not matched to a gene. The CDR3 is 14 residues long. Germline CDR1 and CDR2: SGHTA and FQGNSA. As DNA, the CDR3 is TGTGCCAGCAGGCAGCGGGGGGGCGGAGAGACCCAGTACTTC. This codes for CASRQRGGGETQYF.

The chain is built from TRBV25-1 and TRBJ2-5; TRBD1 might be the D (6 bases). Trimming cost V 2 bases and J 5 bases, with 12 bases left between them. This CDR3 comprises 14 residues. CDR1 is MGHDK, CDR2 SYGVNS, per germline. The DNA of the CDR3 is TGTGCCAGCAGTGAAGGGGGCAGGGTGGAGACCCAGTACTTC. Amino acids: CASSEGGRVETQYF. The whole variable domain, filled in from reference TRBV25-1 and TRBJ2-5, reads EADIYQTPRYLVIGTGKKITLECSQTMGHDKMYWYQQDPGMELHLIHYSYGVNSTEKGDLSSESTVSRIRTEHFPLTLESARPSHTSQYLCASSEGGRVETQYFGPGTRLLVL.

The chain joins TRBV11-3 to TRBJ1-1; the D gene is possibly TRBD1 (5 bases). V lost 6 bases and J lost 2, with 16 bases in between. There are 15 residues in the CDR3. The germline gives CDR1 SGHNT, CDR2 YENEEA. The DNA for the CDR3 is TGTGCCAGCAGTAAAGCCGGAGGGGCTAACACTGAAGCTTTCTTT. Its protein product is CASSKAGGANTEAFF.

In this sample, this clone turned up once. This chain connects TRBV19 to TRBJ2-1; 10 bases agree with TRBD1. The V and J ends lost 5 bases and 5 bases, in that order; junction bases with no gene match: 3. The CDR3 extends over 14 amino acids. From germline, CDR1 is LNHDA and CDR2 SQIVND (reference sequence). The CDR3 region is CASSWTGGNNEQFF. The CDR3 nucleotides are TGTGCCAGTAGTTGGACAGGGGGTAACAATGAGCAGTTCTTC. Full variable domain (remainder filled in from reference TRBV19 and TRBJ2-1): DGGITQSPKYLFRKEGQNVTLSCEQNLNHDAMYWYRQDPGQGLRLIYYSQIVNDFQKGDIAEGYSVSREKKESFPLTVTSAQKNPTAFYLCASSWTGGNNEQFFGPGTRLTVL.

The V gene is TRBV13, the J gene TRBJ1-1; 9 nucleotides align to TRBD1. Germline CDR1 is PRHDT and CDR2 is FYEKMQ (reference sequence). Trimming at V came to 4 bases and at J to 6 bases, leaving 18 bases not matched to a gene. The CDR3 contains 18 residues. The DNA of the CDR3 is TGTGCCAGCAGCTCCAACGTCCTTTACAGGGGGCTCGTACCTGAAGCTTTCTTT. Its translation: CASSSNVLYRGLVPEAFF.

This clone was detected a few times. One end of the junction is discordant with germline, which a read error may explain. This sequence joins TRBV15 and TRBJ2-5; 9 positions agree with TRBD1. CDR1 LNHNV and CDR2 YYDKDF come from the germline V gene (reference sequence). CDR3 length: 15 residues. Here the CDR3 reads CATPLQGAPGETPYF. In DNA, the CDR3 is TGTGCCACCCCTTTACAGGGGGCGCCTGGGGAGACCCCGTACTTC. The variable domain in full, with the rest retrieved from reference TRBV15 and TRBJ2-5, is DAMVIQNPRYQVTQFGKPVTLSCSQTLNHNVMYWYQQKSSQAPKLLFHYYDKDFNNEADTPDNFQSRRPNTSFCFLDIRSPGLGDTAMYLCATPLQGAPGETPYFGPGTRLLVL.

The genes are TRBV7-9 and TRBJ1-6; no clear D. CDR1 is SEHNR and CDR2 is FQNEAQ in the germline V gene (reference sequence). Between the trimmed V and J ends, which lost 5 bases and 8 bases, there was a span of 16 bases. The CDR3 runs to 15 residues. CDR3 in amino acids: CASSPGVASYSPLHF. CDR3 nucleotides: TGTGCCAGCAGCCCGGGAGTCGCTAGTTATTCACCCCTCCACTTT.

The sample holds one count of this clone. This rearrangement joins TRBV30 to TRBJ1-2; no reliable D call. This CDR3 is built from 13 residues. CDR1 and CDR2 from the germline V gene are GTSNPN and SVGIG (reference sequence). V was cut by 3 bases and J by 0 bases, with 8 bases left in between. CDR3 nucleotide sequence: TGTGCCTGGAGCGCCGGGTCTAACTATGGCTACACCTTC. Protein product: CAWSAGSNYGYTF. The entire variable domain, with the rest obtained from reference TRBV30 and TRBJ1-2, is as follows: SQTIHQWPATLVQPVGSPLSLECTVEGTSNPNLYWYRQAAGRGLQLLFYSVGIGQISSEVPQNLSASRPQDRQFILSSKKLLLSDSGFYLCAWSAGSNYGYTFGSGTRLTVV.

V gene TRBV28 combines with J gene TRBJ1-2, with 9 bases matching TRBD1. Germline V gene sequence: CDR1 MDHEN, CDR2 SYDVKM. The CDR3 has 14 residues. Trimming at V came to 4 bases and at J to 6 bases, leaving 6 bases not matched to a gene. The CDR3 coding sequence is TGTGCCAGCAGTTCCGGGACAGGGAAGAATGGCTACACCTTC. Translating it yields CASSSGTGKNGYTF.

The chain couples TRBV27 to TRBJ2-1, with D maybe TRBD2 (6 bases). The CDR3 covers 14 residues. The germline gives CDR1 MNHEY, CDR2 SMNVEV (reference sequence). Trimming left V 6 bases short and J 4 bases short, with 13 bases between. CDR3 sequence: CASRAGTAYNEQFF. CDR3 nucleotide sequence: TGTGCCAGCAGAGCCGGGACTGCATACAATGAGCAGTTCTTC.

The CDR3 protein is CASSLKPDGYTF. In DNA, the CDR3 is TGTGCCAGCAGTTTGAAGCCGGATGGCTACACCTTC. The rearrangement uses TRBV28 and TRBJ1-2, with D uncertain. The CDR3 is made up of 12 amino acids. Trimming stripped 3 bases from V and 6 bases from J, with 8 bases between. Germline-derived CDR1 and CDR2 are MDHEN and SYDVKM.

The chain is built from TRBV6-5 and TRBJ1-5; no reliable D call. Germline V lookup: CDR1 MNHEY, CDR2 SVGAGI. The CDR3 length is 10 residues. V lost 5 bases, J lost 11 bases, and 7 bases lay in between. DNA of the CDR3: TGTGCCAGCAGTAAGGGAGCCCAGCATTTT. Translated, it gives CASSKGAQHF.